The T cell receptor (beta chain) described here comes from a study of blood T cell repertoires in COVID-19. Participant age was roughly 18 to 89 years, and participants resided in fewer than 30 US areas. Participants' own reports of clinical history determined their cohort assignment. Cohort 3 donors were reported recovered after two negative PCRs, clearance, or symptom resolution. Trimming pared 2 bases from V and 4 bases from J, leaving 15 bases between. The CDR3 extends over 15 amino acids. The germline gives CDR1 SGHRS, CDR2 YFSETQ. Original processing notes: How many nucleated cells were present was estimated from reference gene primer amplification. Profiling relied on immunoSEQ multiplex PCR, and the TCRdb table lists in-frame clones only, not all of them. The V and J calls and clone size are taken from that table; D and trimming were inferred from the DNA. The table shows fewer than 400,000 clones, with over 85% occurring only once.

The receptor was derived from a woman aged 25 to 39 who had recovered from COVID-19. J is TRBJ1-1 and V is TRBV5-1, with D perhaps matching TRBD1 (5 bases). Sample: PBMCs or T cells enriched from blood (not recorded which). The CDR3, as DNA: TGCGCCAGCAGCTTTAAGACCAGGGCTGGCACTGAAGCTTTCTTT. Translated, it gives CASSFKTRAGTEAFF.